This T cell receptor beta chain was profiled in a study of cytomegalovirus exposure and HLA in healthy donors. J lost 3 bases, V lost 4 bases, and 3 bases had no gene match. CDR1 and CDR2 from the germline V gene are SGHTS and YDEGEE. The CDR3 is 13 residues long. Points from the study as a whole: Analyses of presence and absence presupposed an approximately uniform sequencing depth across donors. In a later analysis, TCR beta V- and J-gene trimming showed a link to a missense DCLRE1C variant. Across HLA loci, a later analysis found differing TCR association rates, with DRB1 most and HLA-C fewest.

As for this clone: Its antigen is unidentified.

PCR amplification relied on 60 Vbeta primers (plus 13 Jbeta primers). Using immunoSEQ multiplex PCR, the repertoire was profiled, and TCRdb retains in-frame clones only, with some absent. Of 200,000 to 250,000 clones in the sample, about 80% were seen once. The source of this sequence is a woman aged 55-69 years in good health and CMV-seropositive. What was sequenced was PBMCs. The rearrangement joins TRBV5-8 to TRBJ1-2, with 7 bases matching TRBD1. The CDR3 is CASSPDRDYGYTF. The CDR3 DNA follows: TGTGCCAGCAGCCCCGACAGGGACTATGGCTACACCTTC.